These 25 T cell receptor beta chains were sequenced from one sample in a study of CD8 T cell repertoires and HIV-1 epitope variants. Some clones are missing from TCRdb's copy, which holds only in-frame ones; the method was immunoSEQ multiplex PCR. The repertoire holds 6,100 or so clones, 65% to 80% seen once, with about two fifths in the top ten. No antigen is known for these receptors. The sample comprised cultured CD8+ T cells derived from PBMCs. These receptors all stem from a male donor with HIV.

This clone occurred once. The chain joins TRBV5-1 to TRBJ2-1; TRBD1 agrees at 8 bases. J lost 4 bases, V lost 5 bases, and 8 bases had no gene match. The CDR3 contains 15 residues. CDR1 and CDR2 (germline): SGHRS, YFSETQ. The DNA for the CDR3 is TGCGCCAGCAGTTCCGGGACAGGCGAATACAATGAGCAGTTCTTC. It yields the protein CASSSGTGEYNEQFF.

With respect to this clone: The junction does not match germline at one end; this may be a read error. CDR3 loop: CASSQDPVELDYGYTF. The CDR3 nucleotides read TGCGCCAGCAGCCAAGATCCCGTCGAACTCGACTATGGCTACACCTTC. The rearrangement uses TRBV5-8 and TRBJ1-2; D gene unclear. In germline, CDR1 is SGHTS, CDR2 YDEGEE. CDR3 size: 16 residues.

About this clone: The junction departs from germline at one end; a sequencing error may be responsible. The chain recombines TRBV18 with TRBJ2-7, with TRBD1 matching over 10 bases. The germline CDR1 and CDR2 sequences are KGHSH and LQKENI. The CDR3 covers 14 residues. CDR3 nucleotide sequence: TGTGCCAGCTCTTCCGGGACAGGGGTCTCCTTTCAGAACTTC. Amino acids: CASSSGTGVSFQNF.

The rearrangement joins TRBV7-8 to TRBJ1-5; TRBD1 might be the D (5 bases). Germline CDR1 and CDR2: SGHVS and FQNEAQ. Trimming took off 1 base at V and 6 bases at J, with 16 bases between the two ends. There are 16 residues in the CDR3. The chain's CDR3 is CASSLGGGQGGQPQHF. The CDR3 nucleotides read TGTGCCAGCAGCTTAGGCGGTGGGCAGGGTGGTCAGCCCCAGCATTTT.

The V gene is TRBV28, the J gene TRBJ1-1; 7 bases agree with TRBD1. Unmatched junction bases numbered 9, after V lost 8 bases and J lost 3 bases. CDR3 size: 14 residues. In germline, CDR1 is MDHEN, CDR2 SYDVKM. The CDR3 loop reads CASAIQGGDTEAFF. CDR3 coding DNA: TGTGCCAGCGCCATCCAGGGGGGAGACACTGAAGCTTTCTTT.

CDR3 sequence (DNA): TGCGCCAGCAGCCAATACCGGGGCGGCGAGCAGTACTTC. Residues: CASSQYRGGEQYF. The chain couples TRBV4-3 to TRBJ2-7; TRBD1 or TRBD2 may be the D gene (5 bases each). Trimming took off 2 bases at V and 6 bases at J, with 11 bases between the two ends. The CDR3 has 13 residues. From germline, CDR1 is LGHNA and CDR2 YSLEER.

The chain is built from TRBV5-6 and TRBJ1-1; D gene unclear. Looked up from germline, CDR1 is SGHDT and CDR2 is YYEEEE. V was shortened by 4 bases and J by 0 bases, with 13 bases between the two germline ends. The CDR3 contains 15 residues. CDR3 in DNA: TGTGCCAGCAGCGCTTGGAGGGAGATGAACACTGAAGCTTTCTTT. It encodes CASSAWREMNTEAFF.

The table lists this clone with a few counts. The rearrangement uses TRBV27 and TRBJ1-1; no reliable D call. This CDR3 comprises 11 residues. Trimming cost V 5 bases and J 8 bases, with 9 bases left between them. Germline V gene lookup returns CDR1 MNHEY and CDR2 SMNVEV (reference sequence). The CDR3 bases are TGTGCCAGCAGTATAGGGATGGAAGCTTTCTTT. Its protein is CASSIGMEAFF.

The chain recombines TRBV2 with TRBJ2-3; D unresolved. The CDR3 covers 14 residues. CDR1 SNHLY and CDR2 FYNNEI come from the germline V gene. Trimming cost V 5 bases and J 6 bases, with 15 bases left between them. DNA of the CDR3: TGTGCCAGCAGTCTACGGAGTTTAGCCGATACGCAGTATTTT. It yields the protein CASSLRSLADTQYF.

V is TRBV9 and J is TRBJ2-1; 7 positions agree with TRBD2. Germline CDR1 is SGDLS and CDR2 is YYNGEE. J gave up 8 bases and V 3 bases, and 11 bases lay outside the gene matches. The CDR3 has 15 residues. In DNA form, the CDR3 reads TGTGCCAGCAGCGCAAGGGGAGGGAGTAGCGATGAGCAGTTCTTC. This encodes CASSARGGSSDEQFF.

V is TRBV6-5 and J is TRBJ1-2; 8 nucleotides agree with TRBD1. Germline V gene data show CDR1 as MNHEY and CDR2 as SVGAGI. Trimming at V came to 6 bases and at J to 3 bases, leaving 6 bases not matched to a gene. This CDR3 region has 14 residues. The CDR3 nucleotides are TGTGCCAGCAGATCCTTACAGGGGGACTATGGCTACACCTTC. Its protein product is CASRSLQGDYGYTF.

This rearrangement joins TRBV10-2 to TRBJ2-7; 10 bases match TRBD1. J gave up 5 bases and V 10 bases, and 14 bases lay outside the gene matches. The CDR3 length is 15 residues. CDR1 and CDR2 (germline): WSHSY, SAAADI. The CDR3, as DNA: TGCGCCACTATGGACAGGGGGTACGATACCGACGAGCAGTACTTC. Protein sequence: CATMDRGYDTDEQYF.

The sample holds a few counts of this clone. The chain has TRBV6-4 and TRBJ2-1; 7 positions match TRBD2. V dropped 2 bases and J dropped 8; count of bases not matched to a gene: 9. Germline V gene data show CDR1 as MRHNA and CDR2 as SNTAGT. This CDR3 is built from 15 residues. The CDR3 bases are TGTGCCAGCAGTGACAGGGCGGGAGATATCGATGAGCAGTTCTTC. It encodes CASSDRAGDIDEQFF.

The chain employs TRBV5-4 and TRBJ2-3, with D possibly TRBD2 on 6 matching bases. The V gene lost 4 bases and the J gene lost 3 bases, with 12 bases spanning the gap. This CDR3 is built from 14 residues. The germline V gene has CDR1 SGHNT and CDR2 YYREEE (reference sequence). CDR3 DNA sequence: TGTGCCAGCAGCCGCGCTAGCGAGACAGATACGCAGTATTTT. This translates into CASSRASETDTQYF. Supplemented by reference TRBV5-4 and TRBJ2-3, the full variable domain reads ETGVTQSPTHLIKTRGQQVTLRCSSQSGHNTVSWYQQALGQGPQFIFQYYREEENGRGNFPPRFSGLQFPNYSSELNVNALELDDSALYLCASSRASETDTQYFGPGTRLTVL.

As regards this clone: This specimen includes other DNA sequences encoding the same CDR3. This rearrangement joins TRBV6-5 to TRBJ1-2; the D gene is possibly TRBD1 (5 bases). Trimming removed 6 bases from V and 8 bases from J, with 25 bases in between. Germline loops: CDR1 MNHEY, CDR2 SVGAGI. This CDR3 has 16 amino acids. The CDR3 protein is CASSYSQQGRSGGYTF. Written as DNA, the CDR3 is TGTGCCAGCAGCTACAGCCAGCAGGGCAGGTCGGGGGGCTACACCTTC.

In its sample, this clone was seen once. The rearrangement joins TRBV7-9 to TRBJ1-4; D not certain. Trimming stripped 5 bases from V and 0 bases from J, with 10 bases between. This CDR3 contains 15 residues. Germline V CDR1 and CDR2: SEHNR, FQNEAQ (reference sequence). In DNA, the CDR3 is TGTGCCAGCAGCATCCCATTTGCAACTAATGAAAAACTGTTTTTT. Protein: CASSIPFATNEKLFF.

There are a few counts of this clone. DNA for the CDR3: TGTGCCAGCAGTGAAAGCGAGCGGGAGATCTCCTACGAGCAGTACTTC. This gives the protein CASSESEREISYEQYF. J is TRBJ2-7 and V is TRBV25-1, with TRBD2 matching 8 bases. The CDR3 totals 16 residues. After removal of 2 bases from V and 0 bases from J, the junction contained 6 bases not matched to a gene. The germline V gene encodes CDR1 MGHDK and CDR2 SYGVNS.

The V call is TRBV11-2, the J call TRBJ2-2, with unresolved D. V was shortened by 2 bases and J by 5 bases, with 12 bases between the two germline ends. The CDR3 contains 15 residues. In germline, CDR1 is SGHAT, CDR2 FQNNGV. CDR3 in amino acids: CASSLSEYGTGELFF. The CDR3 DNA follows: TGTGCCAGCAGCTTATCCGAGTATGGGACCGGGGAGCTGTTTTTT. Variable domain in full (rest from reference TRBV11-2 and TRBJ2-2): EAGVAQSPRYKIIEKRQSVAFWCNPISGHATLYWYQQILGQGPKLLIQFQNNGVVDDSQLPKDRFSAERLKGVDSTLKIQPAKLEDSAVYLCASSLSEYGTGELFFGEGSRLTVL.

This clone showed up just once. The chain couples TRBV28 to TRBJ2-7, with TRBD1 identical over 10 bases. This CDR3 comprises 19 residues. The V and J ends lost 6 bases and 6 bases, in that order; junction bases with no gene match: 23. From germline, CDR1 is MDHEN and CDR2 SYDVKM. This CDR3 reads CASSYLIFRQGARVGEQYF. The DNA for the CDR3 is TGTGCCAGCAGCTATCTCATCTTCAGACAGGGGGCTCGTGTAGGCGAGCAGTACTTC.

The chain's CDR3 is CASSPTTTGLRETQYF. CDR3 DNA: TGTGCCAGCAGCCCAACTACGACAGGGTTGAGAGAGACCCAGTACTTC. The V gene is TRBV4-2, the J gene TRBJ2-5, with TRBD1 identical over 7 bases. CDR1 is LGHNA, CDR2 YNFKEQ, per germline. J was trimmed by 4 bases and V by 4 bases; bases with no gene match: 12. CDR3 length equals 16 residues.

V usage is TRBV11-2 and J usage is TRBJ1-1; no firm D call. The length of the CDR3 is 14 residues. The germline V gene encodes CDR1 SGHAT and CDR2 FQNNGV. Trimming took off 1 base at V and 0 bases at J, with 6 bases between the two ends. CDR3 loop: CASSLGNMNTEAFF. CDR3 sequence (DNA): TGTGCCAGCAGCTTAGGGAATATGAACACTGAAGCTTTCTTT.

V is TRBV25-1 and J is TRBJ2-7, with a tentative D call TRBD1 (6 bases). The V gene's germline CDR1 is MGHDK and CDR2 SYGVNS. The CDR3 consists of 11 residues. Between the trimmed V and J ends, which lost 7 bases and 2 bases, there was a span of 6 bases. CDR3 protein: CASTGAYEQYF. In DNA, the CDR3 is TGTGCCAGCACAGGGGCCTACGAGCAGTACTTC.

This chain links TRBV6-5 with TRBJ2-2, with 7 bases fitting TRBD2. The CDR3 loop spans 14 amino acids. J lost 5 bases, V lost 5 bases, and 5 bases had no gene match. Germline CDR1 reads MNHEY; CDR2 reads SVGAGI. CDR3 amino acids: CASSAQGGTGELFF. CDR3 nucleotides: TGTGCCAGCAGTGCCCAGGGAGGGACCGGGGAGCTGTTTTTT.

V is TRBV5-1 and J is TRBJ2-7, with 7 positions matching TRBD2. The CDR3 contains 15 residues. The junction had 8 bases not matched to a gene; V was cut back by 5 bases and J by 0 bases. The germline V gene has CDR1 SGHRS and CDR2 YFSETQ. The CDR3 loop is CASSVMASGSYEQYF. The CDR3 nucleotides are TGCGCCAGCAGTGTGATGGCTAGCGGCTCCTACGAGCAGTACTTC.

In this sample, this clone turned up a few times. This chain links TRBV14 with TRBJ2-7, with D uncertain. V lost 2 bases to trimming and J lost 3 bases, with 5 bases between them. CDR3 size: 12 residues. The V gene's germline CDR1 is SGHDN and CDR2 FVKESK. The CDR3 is CASSQLLYEQYF. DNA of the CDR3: TGTGCCAGCAGCCAACTTCTCTACGAGCAGTACTTC.